Shown below are 9 T cell receptor beta chains from a single sample sequenced in a study of CD8 T cells in ankylosing spondylitis. MiXCR, run by TCRdb on the 5' RACE reads, gives a single entry per CDR3 protein. This table holds approximately 150,000 distinct CDR3 sequences, roughly 10% found once. The sequenced sample consisted of blood, either unsorted or a sorted T cell fraction (not recorded which). These receptors all stem from a female donor with ankylosing spondylitis or in good health (not recorded which).

The chain uses TRBV5-5 and TRBJ2-5; D is unresolved. V was clipped by 5 bases and J by 4 bases, with 6 bases between them. The CDR3 has 11 amino acids. Germline V lookup: CDR1 SGHKS, CDR2 YYEKEE (reference sequence). This CDR3 reads CASSVRETQYF. CDR3 bases: TGTGCCAGCAGTGTGAGAGAGACCCAGTACTTC.

The chain uses TRBV6-1 and TRBJ2-7; TRBD2 matches at 14 bases. Germline CDR1 reads MNHNS; CDR2 reads SASEGT. The junction had 7 bases not matched to a gene; V was cut back by 5 bases and J by 4 bases. This CDR3 is built from 16 residues. This CDR3 reads CASSSGTSGSRYEQYF. The CDR3 DNA reads as TGTGCCAGCAGTAGTGGGACTAGCGGGAGCAGGTACGAGCAGTACTTC.

The chain combines TRBV13 with TRBJ2-1; 7 nucleotides line up with TRBD2. The length of the CDR3 is 14 residues. Trimming took 2 bases from V and 9 from J; bases not matched to a gene: 7. The germline gives CDR1 PRHDT, CDR2 FYEKMQ (reference sequence). The CDR3 protein is CASSLPGGSGEQFF. CDR3 bases: TGTGCCAGCAGCTTACCGGGAGGCTCGGGTGAGCAGTTCTTC.

The chain couples TRBV6-2 or TRBV6-3 to TRBJ1-6; D is unresolved. Germline values: CDR1 MNHEY, CDR2 SVGEGT. The V end lost 2 bases, the J end lost 10 bases, and 12 bases lay between the germline ends. This CDR3 comprises 14 residues. The DNA of the CDR3 is TGTGCCAGCAGTTACGTCAAAAGAAACTCACCCCTCCACTTT. Translation: CASSYVKRNSPLHF.

This clonotype was seen more than once but under ten times. The chain couples TRBV7-6 to TRBJ1-1; 7 nucleotides agree with TRBD1. Germline CDR1 and CDR2: SGHVS and FNYEAQ. The CDR3 consists of 14 residues. V gave up 4 bases and J gave up 11 bases; unmatched junction bases: 13. This CDR3 reads CASSSGDQGEEAFF. DNA for the CDR3: TGTGCCAGCAGCTCCGGGGACCAGGGGGAGGAGGCTTTCTTT.

In its sample, this clonotype ranks as medium-sized. The chain joins TRBV7-9 to TRBJ1-2, with TRBD1 matching over 8 bases. Germline-derived CDR1 and CDR2 are SEHNR and FQNEAQ (reference sequence). Losses at the gene ends were 1 base for V and 3 bases for J; bases not matched to a gene: 1. The CDR3 sequence is 14 residues long. CDR3 residues: CASSLVTGDYGYTF. The CDR3 bases are TGTGCCAGCAGCTTAGTGACAGGGGACTATGGCTACACCTTC.

The V gene is TRBV20-1, the J gene TRBJ1-1; D uncertain. Trimming cost V 0 bases and J 3 bases, with 8 bases left between them. This CDR3 is built from 13 residues. Germline-derived CDR1 and CDR2 are DFQATT and SNEGSKA (reference sequence). This CDR3 reads CSARDRSYTEAFF. CDR3 nucleotides: TGCAGTGCTAGAGATAGGTCCTACACTGAAGCTTTCTTT.

This clonotype appeared many times. This chain connects TRBV20-1 to TRBJ2-7; 8 positions match TRBD2. Unmatched junction bases numbered 8, after V lost 6 bases and J lost 4 bases. Looked up from germline, CDR1 is DFQATT and CDR2 is SNEGSKA (reference sequence). The CDR3 spans 13 residues. In DNA, the CDR3 is TGCAGTGCATTACTAGCGGACCTATACGAGCAGTACTTC. Protein: CSALLADLYEQYF.

The J gene is TRBJ1-1, the V gene TRBV7-8; unclear D gene. This CDR3 region has 13 residues. In germline, CDR1 is SGHVS, CDR2 FQNEAQ. The V end was cut by 4 bases, the J end by 5 bases, with 11 bases between. In nucleotides, the CDR3 is TGTGCCAGCAGCTCCTACCCTACAACTGAAGCTTTCTTT. This sequence encodes CASSSYPTTEAFF. Full variable domain (remainder filled in from reference TRBV7-8 and TRBJ1-1): GAGVSQSPRYKVAKRGQDVALRCDPISGHVSLFWYQQALGQGPEFLTYFQNEAQLDKSGLPSDRFFAERPEGSVSTLKIQRTQQEDSAVYLCASSSYPTTEAFFGQGTRLTVV.